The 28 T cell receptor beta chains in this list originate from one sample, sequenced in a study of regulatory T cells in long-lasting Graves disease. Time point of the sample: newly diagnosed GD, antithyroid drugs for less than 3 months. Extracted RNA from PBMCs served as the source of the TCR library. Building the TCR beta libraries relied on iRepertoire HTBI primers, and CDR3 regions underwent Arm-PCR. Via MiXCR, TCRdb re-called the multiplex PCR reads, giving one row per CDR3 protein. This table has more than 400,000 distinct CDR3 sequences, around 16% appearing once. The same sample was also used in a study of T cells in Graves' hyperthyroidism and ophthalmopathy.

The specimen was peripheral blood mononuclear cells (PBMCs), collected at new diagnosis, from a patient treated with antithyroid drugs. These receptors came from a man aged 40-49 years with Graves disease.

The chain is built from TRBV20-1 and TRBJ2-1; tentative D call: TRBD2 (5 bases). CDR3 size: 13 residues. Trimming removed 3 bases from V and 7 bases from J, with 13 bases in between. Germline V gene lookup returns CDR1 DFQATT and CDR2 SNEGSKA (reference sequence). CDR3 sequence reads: CSASPGYLNEQFF. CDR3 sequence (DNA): TGCAGTGCTAGTCCGGGGTATCTTAATGAGCAGTTCTTC.

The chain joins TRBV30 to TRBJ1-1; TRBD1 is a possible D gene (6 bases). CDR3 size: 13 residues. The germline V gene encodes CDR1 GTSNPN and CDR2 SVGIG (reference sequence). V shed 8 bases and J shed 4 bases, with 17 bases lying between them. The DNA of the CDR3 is TGTGCCGGCGCCTCCGAGGGGGGCACTGAAGCTTTCTTT. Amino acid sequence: CAGASEGGTEAFF. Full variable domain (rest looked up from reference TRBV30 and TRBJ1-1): SQTIHQWPATLVQPVGSPLSLECTVEGTSNPNLYWYRQAAGRGLQLLFYSVGIGQISSEVPQNLSASRPQDRQFILSSKKLLLSDSGFYLCAGASEGGTEAFFGQGTRLTVV.

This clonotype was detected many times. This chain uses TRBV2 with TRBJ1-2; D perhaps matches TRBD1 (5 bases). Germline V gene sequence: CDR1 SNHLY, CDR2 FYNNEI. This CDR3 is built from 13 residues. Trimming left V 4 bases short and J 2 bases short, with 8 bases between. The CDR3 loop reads CASSAGQNYGYTF. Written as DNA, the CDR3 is TGTGCCAGCAGTGCGGGGCAGAACTATGGCTACACCTTC.

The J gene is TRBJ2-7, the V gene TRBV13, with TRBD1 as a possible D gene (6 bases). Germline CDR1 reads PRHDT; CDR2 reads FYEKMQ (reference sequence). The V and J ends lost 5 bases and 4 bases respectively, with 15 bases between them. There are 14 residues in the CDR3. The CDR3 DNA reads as TGTGCCAGCAGCAAAGAGGACAGTTTATACGAGCAGTACTTC. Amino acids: CASSKEDSLYEQYF.

CDR3 loop: CSAREEGGGGGKNIQYF. In DNA form, the CDR3 reads TGCAGTGCTAGAGAAGAGGGAGGGGGAGGAGGCAAAAACATTCAGTACTTC. This chain joins TRBV20-1 and TRBJ2-4, with D perhaps TRBD2 (7 bases). The V gene's germline CDR1 is DFQATT and CDR2 SNEGSKA (reference sequence). There are 17 residues in the CDR3. The germline V and J ends were trimmed by 0 bases and 3 bases, with 18 bases remaining between them.

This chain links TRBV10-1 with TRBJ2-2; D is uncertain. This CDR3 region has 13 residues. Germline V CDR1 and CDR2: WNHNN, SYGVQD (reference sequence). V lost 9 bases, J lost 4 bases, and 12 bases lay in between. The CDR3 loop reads CASSRVTTGELFF. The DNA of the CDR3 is TGCGCCAGTAGCCGAGTGACCACCGGGGAGCTGTTTTTT.

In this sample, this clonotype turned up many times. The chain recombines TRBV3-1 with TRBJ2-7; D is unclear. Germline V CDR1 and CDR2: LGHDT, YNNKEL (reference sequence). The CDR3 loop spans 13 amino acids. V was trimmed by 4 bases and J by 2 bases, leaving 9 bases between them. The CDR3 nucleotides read TGTGCCAGCAGCCGCCTTGAGGCCTACGAGCAGTACTTC. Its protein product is CASSRLEAYEQYF.

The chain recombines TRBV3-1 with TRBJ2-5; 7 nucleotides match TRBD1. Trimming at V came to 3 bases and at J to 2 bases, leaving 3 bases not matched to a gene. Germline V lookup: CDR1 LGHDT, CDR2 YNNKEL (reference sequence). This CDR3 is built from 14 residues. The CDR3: CASSQPGQQETQYF. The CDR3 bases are TGTGCCAGCAGCCAGCCGGGACAGCAAGAGACCCAGTACTTC.

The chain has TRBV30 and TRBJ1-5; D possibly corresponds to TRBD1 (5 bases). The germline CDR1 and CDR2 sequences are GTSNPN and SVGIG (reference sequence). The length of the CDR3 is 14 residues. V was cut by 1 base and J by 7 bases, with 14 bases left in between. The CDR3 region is CAWSGFGGEQPQHF. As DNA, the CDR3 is TGTGCCTGGAGTGGGTTCGGGGGTGAGCAGCCCCAGCATTTT.

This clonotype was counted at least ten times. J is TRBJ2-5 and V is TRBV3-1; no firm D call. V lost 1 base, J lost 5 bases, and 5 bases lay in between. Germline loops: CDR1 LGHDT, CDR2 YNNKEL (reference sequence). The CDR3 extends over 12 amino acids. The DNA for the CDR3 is TGTGCCAGCAGCCAAGGGCTGGAGACCCAGTACTTC. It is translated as CASSQGLETQYF.

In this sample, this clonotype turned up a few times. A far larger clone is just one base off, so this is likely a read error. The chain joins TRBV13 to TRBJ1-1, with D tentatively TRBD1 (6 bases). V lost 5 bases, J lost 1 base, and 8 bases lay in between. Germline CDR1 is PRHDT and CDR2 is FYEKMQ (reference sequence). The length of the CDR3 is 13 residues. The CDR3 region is CASSRQENTEAFF. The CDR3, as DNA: TGTGCCAGCAGCCGACAGGAGAACACTGAAGCTTTCTTT.

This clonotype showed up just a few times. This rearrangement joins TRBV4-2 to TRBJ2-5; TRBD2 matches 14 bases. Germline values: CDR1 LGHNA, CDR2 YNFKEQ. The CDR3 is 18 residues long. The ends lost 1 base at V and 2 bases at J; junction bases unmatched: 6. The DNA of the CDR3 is TGTGCCAGCAGCCAAGGGGGGACTAGCGGGAGATTTCAAGAGACCCAGTACTTC. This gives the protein CASSQGGTSGRFQETQYF.

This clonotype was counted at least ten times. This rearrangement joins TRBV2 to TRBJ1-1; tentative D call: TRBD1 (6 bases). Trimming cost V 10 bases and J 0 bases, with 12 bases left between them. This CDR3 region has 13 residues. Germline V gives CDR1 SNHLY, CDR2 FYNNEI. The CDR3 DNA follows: TGTGCCATCTCTGGACAGCTGAACACTGAAGCTTTCTTT. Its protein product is CAISGQLNTEAFF.

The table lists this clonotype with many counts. CDR3 sequence (DNA): TGTGCCAGCAGCTTAGATACCCGGACTGAAGGGACCCAGTACTTC. This encodes CASSLDTRTEGTQYF. This chain links TRBV7-9 with TRBJ2-5, with D possibly being TRBD2 (5 bases). Trimming took off 1 base at V and 7 bases at J, with 16 bases between the two ends. CDR3 size: 15 residues. Germline V gene lookup returns CDR1 SEHNR and CDR2 FQNEAQ (reference sequence).

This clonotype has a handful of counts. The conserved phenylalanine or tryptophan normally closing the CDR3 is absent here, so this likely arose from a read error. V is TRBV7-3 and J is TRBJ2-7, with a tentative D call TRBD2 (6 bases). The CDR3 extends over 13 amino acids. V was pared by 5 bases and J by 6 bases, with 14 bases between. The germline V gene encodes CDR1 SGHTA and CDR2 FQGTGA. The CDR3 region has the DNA TGTGCCAGCAGCCCCGTAATCGGGGGCGAGCAGTACCTC. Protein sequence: CASSPVIGGEQYL.

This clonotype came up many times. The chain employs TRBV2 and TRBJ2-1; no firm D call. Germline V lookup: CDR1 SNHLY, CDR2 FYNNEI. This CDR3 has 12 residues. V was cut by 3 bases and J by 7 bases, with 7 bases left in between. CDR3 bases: TGTGCCAGCAGTGACCCCCGTAATGAGCAGTTCTTC. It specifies CASSDPRNEQFF. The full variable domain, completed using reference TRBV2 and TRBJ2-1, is EPEVTQTPSHQVTQMGQEVILRCVPISNHLYFYWYRQILGQKVEFLVSFYNNEISEKSEIFDDQFSVERPDGSNFTLKIRSTKLEDSAMYFCASSDPRNEQFFGPGTRLTVL.

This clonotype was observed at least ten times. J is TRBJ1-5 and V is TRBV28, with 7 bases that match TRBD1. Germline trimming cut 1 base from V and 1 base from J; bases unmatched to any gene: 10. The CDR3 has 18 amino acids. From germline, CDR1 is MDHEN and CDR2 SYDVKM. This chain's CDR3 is CASSLFRGVSLSNQPQHF. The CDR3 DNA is TGTGCCAGCAGTTTATTCAGGGGGGTCTCGTTGAGCAATCAGCCCCAGCATTTT.

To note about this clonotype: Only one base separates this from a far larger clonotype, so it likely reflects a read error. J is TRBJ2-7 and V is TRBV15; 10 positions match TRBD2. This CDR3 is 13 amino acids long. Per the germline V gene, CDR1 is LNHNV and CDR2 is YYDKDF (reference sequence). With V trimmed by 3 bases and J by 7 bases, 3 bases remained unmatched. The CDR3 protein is CATSRLAGEEQYF. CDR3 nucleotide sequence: TGTGCCACCAGCAGGCTAGCGGGAGAAGAGCAGTACTTC. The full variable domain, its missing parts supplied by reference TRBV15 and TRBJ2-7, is DAMVIQNPRYQVTQFGKPVTLSCSQTLNHNVMYWYQQKSSQAPKLLFHYYDKDFNNEADTPDNFQSRRPNTSFCFLDIRSPGLGDTAMYLCATSRLAGEEQYFGPGTRLTVT.

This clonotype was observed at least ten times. For the CDR3, the DNA is TGTGCCACCAGCAGGGGGGACGGAGCAAATGAGCAGTTCTTC. It yields the protein CATSRGDGANEQFF. The chain employs TRBV15 and TRBJ2-1; either TRBD1 or TRBD2 may fit D (5 bases each). CDR1 and CDR2 (germline): LNHNV, YYDKDF (reference sequence). Trimming cost V 3 bases and J 7 bases, with 13 bases left between them. CDR3 length equals 14 residues.

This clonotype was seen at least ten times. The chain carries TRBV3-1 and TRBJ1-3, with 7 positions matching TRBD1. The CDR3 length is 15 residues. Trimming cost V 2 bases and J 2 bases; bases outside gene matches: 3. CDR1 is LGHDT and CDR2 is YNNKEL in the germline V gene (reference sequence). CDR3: CASSQNTGAGNTIYF. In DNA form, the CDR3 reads TGTGCCAGCAGCCAAAACACAGGGGCTGGAAACACCATATATTTT.

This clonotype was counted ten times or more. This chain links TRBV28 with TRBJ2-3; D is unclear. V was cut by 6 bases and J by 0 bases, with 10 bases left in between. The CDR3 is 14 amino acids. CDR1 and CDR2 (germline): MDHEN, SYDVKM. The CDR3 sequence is CASRNFPSTDTQYF. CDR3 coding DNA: TGTGCCAGCAGGAACTTCCCTAGCACAGATACGCAGTATTTT.

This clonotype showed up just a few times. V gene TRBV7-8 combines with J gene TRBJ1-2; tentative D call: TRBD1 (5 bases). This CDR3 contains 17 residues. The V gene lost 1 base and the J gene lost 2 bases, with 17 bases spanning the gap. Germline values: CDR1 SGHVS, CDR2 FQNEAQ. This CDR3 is CASSLGIGGTSNYGYTF. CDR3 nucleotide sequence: TGTGCCAGCAGCTTAGGGATAGGAGGGACTTCAAACTATGGCTACACCTTC.

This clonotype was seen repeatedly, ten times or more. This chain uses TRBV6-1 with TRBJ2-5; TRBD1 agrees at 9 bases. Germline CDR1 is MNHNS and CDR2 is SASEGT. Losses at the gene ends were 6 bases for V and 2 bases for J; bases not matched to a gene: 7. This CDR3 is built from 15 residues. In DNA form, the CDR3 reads TGTGCCAGCAGGGACAGGGGACTACCTCAAGAGACCCAGTACTTC. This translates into CASRDRGLPQETQYF.

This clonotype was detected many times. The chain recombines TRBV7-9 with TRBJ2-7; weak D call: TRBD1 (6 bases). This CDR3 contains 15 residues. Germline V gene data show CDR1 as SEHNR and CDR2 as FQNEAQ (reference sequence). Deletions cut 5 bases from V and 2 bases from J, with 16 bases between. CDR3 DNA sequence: TGTGCCAGCAGCGGGGCCCAGGGGAAAACCTACGAGCAGTACTTC. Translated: CASSGAQGKTYEQYF.

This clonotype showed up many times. Here the CDR3 DNA reads TGTGCCAGCTCCCGGGGGGGCTACGAGCAGTACTTC. This sequence encodes CASSRGGYEQYF. The chain employs TRBV19 and TRBJ2-7; 8 bases fit TRBD2. The CDR3 has 12 amino acids. Germline V gives CDR1 LNHDA, CDR2 SQIVND (reference sequence). V shed 9 bases and J 3 bases; nucleotides not matched to a gene: 4.

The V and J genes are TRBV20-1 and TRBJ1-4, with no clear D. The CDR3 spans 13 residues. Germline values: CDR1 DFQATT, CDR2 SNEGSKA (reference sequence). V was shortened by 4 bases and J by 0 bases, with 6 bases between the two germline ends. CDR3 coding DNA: TGCAGTGCTAAAAGGACAACTAATGAAAAACTGTTTTTT. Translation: CSAKRTTNEKLFF.

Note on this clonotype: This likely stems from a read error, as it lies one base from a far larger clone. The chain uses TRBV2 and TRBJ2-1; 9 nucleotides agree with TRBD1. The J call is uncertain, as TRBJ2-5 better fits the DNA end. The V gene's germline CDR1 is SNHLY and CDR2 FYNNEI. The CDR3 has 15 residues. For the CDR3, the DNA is TGTGCCAGCACTCAGGACAGGGGCAACGGGGTGACCCAGTACTTC. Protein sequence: CASTQDRGNGVTQYF.

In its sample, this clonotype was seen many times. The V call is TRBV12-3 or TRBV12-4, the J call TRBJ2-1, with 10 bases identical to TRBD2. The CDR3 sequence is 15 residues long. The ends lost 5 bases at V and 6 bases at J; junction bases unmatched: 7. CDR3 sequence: CASSRGKREGNEQFF. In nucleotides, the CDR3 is TGTGCCAGCAGTCGGGGGAAGCGGGAGGGCAATGAGCAGTTCTTC.